This T cell receptor (beta chain) came from a study of T cell repertoires in cytomegalovirus infection. Study-wide context: CMV epitopes in the study were HLA-C-restricted (recently identified) and HLA-B-restricted (well studied). The study, taken as a whole, reports: Across the ex vivo response, the dominant clonotypes were HLA-C-restricted CMV-specific TCR beta clonotypes.

TCRdb analysed the reads with MiXCR anew, one entry per CDR3 protein. The profile shows about 500,000 distinct CDR3 sequences, about 33% of them singletons. Looked up from germline, CDR1 is ENHRY and CDR2 is SYGVKD. The junction had 0 bases not matched to a gene; V was cut back by 3 bases and J by 5 bases. CDR3 length: 12 residues. The sample holds a few counts of this clonotype. Its target is unknown. This sequence originates from a human donor in good health (CMV status not recorded). Some clones in this sample may be carry-over from other donors' samples. Material: cultured PBMCs, obtained from culture after CMV antigen stimulation. The chain links TRBV10-3 to TRBJ2-5, with 7 bases fitting TRBD1. This CDR3 is CAISDRGETQYF. As DNA, the CDR3 is TGTGCCATCAGTGACAGGGGGGAGACCCAGTACTTC.